This T cell receptor (beta chain) was sequenced for a study of T cells in Graves' hyperthyroidism and ophthalmopathy. This clonotype was recorded at least ten times. Its antigen is not identified. One end of the junction is discordant with germline, which a read error may explain. Participants, patients aged 18 to 65, had newly diagnosed hyperthyroidism with a duration under 2 months. Patients having uncontrolled infection, another autoimmune disease, pregnancy or lactation were not included. From approximately 9.3 ml of fresh peripheral blood, PBMCs were isolated. RNA transcripts provided the source from which TCR beta CDR3 regions were amplified. During a first-round RT-PCR of the TCR CDR3, the HTBI primer set was used. One entry per CDR3 protein, called by TCRdb with MiXCR from the multiplex PCR reads. The sample holds 250,000 to 300,000 distinct CDR3 sequences; about 14% are singletons and the top ten take about 14%.

Study results and limitations: Expanded thyroid clonotypes (above 0.001) were mostly also found in blood.

The sequence was collected from a woman aged 40 to 50 with Graves' hyperthyroidism that later progressed to Graves' ophthalmopathy. The sample taken for sequencing was blood.

The CDR3 protein is CASSVAGGREQFF. As DNA, the CDR3 is TGTGCCAGCAGCGTAGCTGGAGGGCGAGAGCAGTTCTTC. The chain uses TRBV7-9 and TRBJ2-1, with D possibly TRBD2 on 6 matching bases. CDR3 length: 13 amino acids. The germline CDR1 and CDR2 sequences are SEHNR and FQNEAQ (reference sequence).